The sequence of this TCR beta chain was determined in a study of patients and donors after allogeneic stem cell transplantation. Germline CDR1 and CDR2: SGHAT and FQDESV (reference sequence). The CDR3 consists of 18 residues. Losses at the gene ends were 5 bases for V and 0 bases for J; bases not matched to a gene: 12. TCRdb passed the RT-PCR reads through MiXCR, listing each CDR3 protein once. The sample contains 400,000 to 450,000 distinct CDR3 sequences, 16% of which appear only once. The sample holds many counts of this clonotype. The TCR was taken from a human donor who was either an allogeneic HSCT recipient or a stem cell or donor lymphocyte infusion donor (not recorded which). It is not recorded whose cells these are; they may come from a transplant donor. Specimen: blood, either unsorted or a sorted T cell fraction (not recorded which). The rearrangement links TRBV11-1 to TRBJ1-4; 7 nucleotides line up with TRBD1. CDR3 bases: TGTGCCAGCAGCCCTAAGCCCGGACAGGCTGCAACTAATGAAAAACTGTTTTTT. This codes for CASSPKPGQAATNEKLFF.